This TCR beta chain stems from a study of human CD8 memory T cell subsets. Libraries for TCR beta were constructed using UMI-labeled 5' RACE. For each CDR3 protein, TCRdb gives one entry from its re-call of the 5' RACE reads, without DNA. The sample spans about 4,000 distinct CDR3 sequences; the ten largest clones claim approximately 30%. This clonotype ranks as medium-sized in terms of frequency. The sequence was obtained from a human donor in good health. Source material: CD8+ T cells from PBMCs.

Here the CDR3 reads CASSPGFDEQFF. This chain links TRBV7-8 with TRBJ2-1; TCRdb indicates TRBD1, and absent DNA this call remains unverified. Germline V gene sequence: CDR1 SGHVS, CDR2 FQNEAQ. The CDR3 is made up of 12 amino acids.